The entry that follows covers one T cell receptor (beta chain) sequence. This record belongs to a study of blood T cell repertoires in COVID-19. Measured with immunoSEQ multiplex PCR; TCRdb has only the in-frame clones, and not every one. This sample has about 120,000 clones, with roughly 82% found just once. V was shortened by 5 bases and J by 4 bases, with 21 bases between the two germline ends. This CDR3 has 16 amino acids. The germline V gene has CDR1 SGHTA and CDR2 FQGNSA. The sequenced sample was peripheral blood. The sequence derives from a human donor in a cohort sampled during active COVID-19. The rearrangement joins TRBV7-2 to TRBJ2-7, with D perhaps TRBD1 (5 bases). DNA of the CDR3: TGTGCCAGCAGCCCAGGGTCCGGGTTGGGGCAGTACGAGCAGTACTTC. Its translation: CASSPGSGLGQYEQYF.